Presented here are 21 T cell receptor beta chains from one specimen sequenced in a study of blood T cell repertoires in COVID-19. The assay was immunoSEQ multiplex PCR, and TCRdb's table has in-frame clones only and misses some. The sample has around 130,000 clones; roughly four fifths are singletons. The sample consisted of peripheral blood. These receptor sequences come from a human donor in a cohort sampled during active COVID-19.

This chain connects TRBV19 to TRBJ1-1; 9 bases map to TRBD1. This CDR3 has 14 residues. Germline CDR1 and CDR2: LNHDA and SQIVND (reference sequence). The V segment lost 3 bases and the J segment 5 bases; nucleotides outside the gene matches: 4. CDR3 amino acids: CASSMDRGRTEAFF. For the CDR3, the DNA is TGTGCCAGTAGTATGGACAGGGGTCGAACTGAAGCTTTCTTT. Full variable domain (outside the CDR3, taken from reference TRBV19 and TRBJ1-1): DGGITQSPKYLFRKEGQNVTLSCEQNLNHDAMYWYRQDPGQGLRLIYYSQIVNDFQKGDIAEGYSVSREKKESFPLTVTSAQKNPTAFYLCASSMDRGRTEAFFGQGTRLTVV.

A single count supports this clone. The chain links TRBV7-2 to TRBJ2-3, with D unclear. V was trimmed by 3 bases and J by 3 bases, leaving 16 bases between them. The CDR3 loop spans 16 amino acids. Germline CDR1 SGHTA, CDR2 FQGNSA. The CDR3 nucleotides are TGTGCCAGCAGCTTTATGTCCAGGATCAGTACAGATACGCAGTATTTT. Protein product: CASSFMSRISTDTQYF.

The rearrangement links TRBV27 to TRBJ2-7, with 15 bases identical to TRBD2. Germline trimming cut 6 bases from V and 5 bases from J; bases unmatched to any gene: 5. CDR3 size: 15 residues. Germline V gene sequence: CDR1 MNHEY, CDR2 SMNVEV (reference sequence). CDR3 coding DNA: TGTGCCAGCAGGGGACTAGCGGGGGGTATCAACGAGCAGTACTTC. Its protein is CASRGLAGGINEQYF.

This chain uses TRBV19 with TRBJ2-1, with TRBD2 matching 9 bases. The length of the CDR3 is 18 residues. Trimming at V came to 1 base and at J to 5 bases, leaving 12 bases not matched to a gene. CDR1 and CDR2 (germline): LNHDA, SQIVND (reference sequence). The CDR3, as DNA: TGTGCCAGTAGTATAGGCGGGAGACGTCTAGCGGGAAACAATGAGCAGTTCTTC. This translates into CASSIGGRRLAGNNEQFF.

The chain recombines TRBV27 with TRBJ2-7; D ambiguous. Per the germline V gene, CDR1 is MNHEY and CDR2 is SMNVEV (reference sequence). V dropped 7 bases and J dropped 1 base, with 8 bases sitting between them. CDR3 length equals 12 residues. CDR3 nucleotides: TGTGCCAGCACAGACGGGTCCTACGAGCAGTACTTC. As protein: CASTDGSYEQYF.

The chain recombines TRBV3-1 (or the pseudogene TRBV3-2) with TRBJ1-5; D gene uncertain. The CDR3 consists of 15 residues. CDR1 LGHDT and CDR2 YNNKEL come from the germline V gene (reference sequence). Trimming shortened V by 1 base and J by 3 bases, and 10 bases separated the two germline ends. The CDR3 nucleotides read TGTGCCAGCAGCCAAGGTGGGCTTAACAATCAGCCCCAGCATTTT. Amino acid sequence: CASSQGGLNNQPQHF.

V usage is TRBV5-1 and J usage is TRBJ2-3, with D possibly matching TRBD1 (5 bases). V shed 4 bases and J shed 4 bases, with 13 bases lying between them. Germline CDR1 SGHRS, CDR2 YFSETQ. The CDR3 totals 14 residues. CDR3 DNA: TGCGCCAGCAGCCCGAGGCAGGGTTCAGATACGCAGTATTTT. This gives the protein CASSPRQGSDTQYF.

The chain combines TRBV7-9 with TRBJ1-2; TRBD1 is a possible D gene (5 bases). Deletions cut 0 bases from V and 8 bases from J, with 16 bases between. CDR1 and CDR2 (germline): SEHNR, FQNEAQ (reference sequence). This CDR3 has 15 residues. The chain's CDR3 is CASSLATPGTQGYTF. The CDR3 nucleotides are TGTGCCAGCAGCTTAGCCACCCCCGGGACTCAAGGCTACACCTTC.

The V call is TRBV5-1, the J call TRBJ1-6, with a possible D match to TRBD1 (6 bases). Trimming cost V 4 bases and J 10 bases, with 15 bases left between them. The CDR3 is 14 amino acids. The V gene's germline CDR1 is SGHRS and CDR2 YFSETQ. The CDR3 nucleotides read TGCGCCAGCAGCCTACAGGGTAATGAGTCACCCCTCCACTTT. This encodes CASSLQGNESPLHF. Combining the CDR3 with reference TRBV5-1 and TRBJ1-6 gives the whole variable domain KAGVTQTPRYLIKTRGQQVTLSCSPISGHRSVSWYQQTPGQGLQFLFEYFSETQRNKGNFPGRFSGRQFSNSRSEMNVSTLELGDSALYLCASSLQGNESPLHFGNGTRLTVT.

The J gene is TRBJ2-5, the V gene TRBV6-1; 8 nucleotides align to TRBD1. CDR1 and CDR2 from the germline V gene are MNHNS and SASEGT. The CDR3 sequence is 18 residues long. The junction had 13 bases not matched to a gene; V was cut back by 1 base and J by 3 bases. CDR3 nucleotide sequence: TGTGCCAGCAGTGAAGGGTTAAGGGGACAGGTATCCAAAGAGACCCAGTACTTC. Its protein is CASSEGLRGQVSKETQYF.

For this clone: The identical CDR3 is also encoded by other nucleotide sequences in the sample. The chain recombines TRBV3-1 (or the pseudogene TRBV3-2) with TRBJ1-1; D might be TRBD1 (5 bases). This CDR3 has 16 amino acids. The germline V and J ends were trimmed by 4 bases and 2 bases, with 17 bases remaining between them. Germline V gene lookup returns CDR1 LGHDT and CDR2 YNNKEL (reference sequence). DNA of the CDR3: TGTGCCAGCAGCCCGCTAAGCCAGGGAAGAAACACTGAAGCTTTCTTT. Residues: CASSPLSQGRNTEAFF.

The V and J genes are TRBV10-3 and TRBJ1-3; no reliable D call. CDR1 ENHRY and CDR2 SYGVKD come from the germline V gene. There are 14 residues in the CDR3. V was clipped by 6 bases and J by 8 bases, with 17 bases between them. Written as DNA, the CDR3 is TGTGCCATCAGGTCGGGCCGGGAGTTGGACACCATATATTTT. Translating gives CAIRSGRELDTIYF.

V usage is TRBV5-1 and J usage is TRBJ1-2; 8 bases are shared with TRBD1. This CDR3 has 13 residues. The germline V gene encodes CDR1 SGHRS and CDR2 YFSETQ. The V gene end was trimmed by 3 bases and the J gene end by 8 bases; junction bases not matched to a gene: 6. The CDR3 region is CASSSDRVGGYTF. The CDR3 nucleotides read TGCGCCAGCAGCTCGGACAGGGTCGGCGGCTACACCTTC.

The chain employs TRBV7-2 and TRBJ1-4; D unresolved. The CDR3 loop spans 13 amino acids. V lost 3 bases and J lost 4, with 6 bases in between. From germline, CDR1 is SGHTA and CDR2 FQGNSA. In DNA, the CDR3 is TGTGCCAGCAGCTTTCAGTATAATGAAAAACTGTTTTTT. It yields the protein CASSFQYNEKLFF.

This sequence joins TRBV19 and TRBJ2-2, with D maybe TRBD1 (5 bases). Trimming pared 5 bases from V and 4 bases from J, leaving 14 bases between. This CDR3 comprises 15 residues. Per the germline V gene, CDR1 is LNHDA and CDR2 is SQIVND (reference sequence). Here the CDR3 DNA reads TGTGCCAGTAGTTTAAGACAGAGAGCCACCGGGGAGCTGTTTTTT. Its protein is CASSLRQRATGELFF.

CDR3 protein: CASSRGPNQPQHF. In DNA form, the CDR3 reads TGTGCCAGCAGCCGGGGTCCGAATCAGCCCCAGCATTTT. The chain uses TRBV5-6 and TRBJ1-5; D is unresolved. There are 13 residues in the CDR3. The germline V and J ends were trimmed by 4 bases and 4 bases, with 9 bases remaining between them. The germline gives CDR1 SGHDT, CDR2 YYEEEE. Together with reference TRBV5-6 and TRBJ1-5, the CDR3 gives the full variable domain: DAGVTQSPTHLIKTRGQQVTLRCSPKSGHDTVSWYQQALGQGPQFIFQYYEEEERQRGNFPDRFSGHQFPNYSSELNVNALLLGDSALYLCASSRGPNQPQHFGDGTRLSIL.

The chain has TRBV6-1 and TRBJ1-2; D is uncertain. V lost 0 bases and J 4 bases, leaving 9 bases between the germline ends. The CDR3 sequence is 14 residues long. From germline, CDR1 is MNHNS and CDR2 SASEGT. The CDR3 sequence is CASSEAQVLYGYTF. CDR3 nucleotides: TGTGCCAGCAGTGAAGCTCAGGTTCTCTATGGCTACACCTTC.

V is TRBV5-1 and J is TRBJ2-7; the match to TRBD1 covers 9 bases. This CDR3 comprises 15 residues. Germline assignment: CDR1 SGHRS and CDR2 YFSETQ. After removal of 4 bases from V and 3 bases from J, the junction contained 8 bases not matched to a gene. CDR3 sequence: CASSNPGTGHYEQYF. CDR3 DNA: TGCGCCAGCAGCAATCCCGGGACAGGGCACTACGAGCAGTACTTC.

This chain uses TRBV10-3 with TRBJ2-1, with TRBD2 matching 8 bases. Germline CDR1 ENHRY, CDR2 SYGVKD. The CDR3 totals 12 residues. V trimming: 8 bases; J trimming: 9 bases; junction bases outside the gene matches: 6. CDR3 sequence reads: CAIRGLEIEQFF. The CDR3 DNA reads TGTGCCATCCGGGGACTAGAAATTGAGCAGTTCTTC.

The chain links TRBV5-6 to TRBJ1-4; 7 bases map to TRBD1. V lost 3 bases to trimming and J lost 8 bases; unmatched junction nucleotides: 10. The CDR3 totals 15 residues. Germline values: CDR1 SGHDT, CDR2 YYEEEE. The DNA of the CDR3 is TGTGCCAGCAGCTGGCGAGCAGGGGGAGACGAAAAACTGTTTTTT. Translating it yields CASSWRAGGDEKLFF.

The chain couples TRBV5-4 to TRBJ2-5, with 14 bases that match TRBD2. Germline V gene sequence: CDR1 SGHNT, CDR2 YYREEE (reference sequence). CDR3 size: 16 residues. Germline trimming cut 4 bases from V and 4 bases from J; bases unmatched to any gene: 6. The CDR3, as DNA: TGTGCCAGCAGCCCCCGACTAGCGGGGGGGCGAGAGACCCAGTACTTC. It codes for CASSPRLAGGRETQYF.